This T cell receptor (beta chain) stems from a study of blood T cell repertoires in COVID-19. Some clones are missing from TCRdb's copy, which holds only in-frame ones; the method was immunoSEQ multiplex PCR. The repertoire includes 400,000 to 450,000 clones, around 90% of them detected once, and 0.8% to 1% sits in the top ten. The CDR3 covers 15 residues. Germline CDR1 LNHDA, CDR2 SQIVND (reference sequence). The germline V and J ends were trimmed by 7 bases and 7 bases, with 22 bases remaining between them. The rearrangement links TRBV19 to TRBJ2-5, with D maybe TRBD2 (5 bases). The sample consisted of peripheral blood. The sequence was collected from a man aged 18 to 30 with COVID-19, enrolled during active disease. In DNA form, the CDR3 reads TGTGCCAGTACAGGTGCAGGTGGCGTCCGGGGGACCCAGTACTTC. Translation: CASTGAGGVRGTQYF. Full variable domain (rest looked up from reference TRBV19 and TRBJ2-5): DGGITQSPKYLFRKEGQNVTLSCEQNLNHDAMYWYRQDPGQGLRLIYYSQIVNDFQKGDIAEGYSVSREKKESFPLTVTSAQKNPTAFYLCASTGAGGVRGTQYFGPGTRLLVL.